This TCR beta chain was retrieved from a study of STAT5B mutations in CD4+ large granular lymphocyte leukemia. Study overall: The CDR3 'QG' motif was associated with a particular HLA allele among healthy donors. Overall study results and limits: Main leukemic clonotypes were patient-specific, but more than 20% appeared at low frequency elsewhere. Patient CD4-sorted repertoires stayed more clonal than healthy ones after leukemic-clone removal.

On this clone itself: The target antigen is unknown.

The survey-level immunoSEQ assay was used. Measured with immunoSEQ multiplex PCR; TCRdb has only the in-frame clones, and not every one. The sample shows about 30,000 clones, under 85% of them seen only once. Sequenced input: CD4+ T cells from blood buffy coats. The receptor's source is a human donor in good health.

The CDR3 is CASSLVRGAEQFF. In nucleotides, the CDR3 is TGTGCCAGCAGCTTAGTTCGGGGGGCTGAGCAGTTCTTC. The chain couples TRBV7-2 to TRBJ2-1, with D perhaps matching TRBD2 (7 bases). Trimming stripped 1 base from V and 9 bases from J, with 10 bases between. CDR3 size: 13 residues. Germline V gene sequence: CDR1 SGHTA, CDR2 FQGNSA.